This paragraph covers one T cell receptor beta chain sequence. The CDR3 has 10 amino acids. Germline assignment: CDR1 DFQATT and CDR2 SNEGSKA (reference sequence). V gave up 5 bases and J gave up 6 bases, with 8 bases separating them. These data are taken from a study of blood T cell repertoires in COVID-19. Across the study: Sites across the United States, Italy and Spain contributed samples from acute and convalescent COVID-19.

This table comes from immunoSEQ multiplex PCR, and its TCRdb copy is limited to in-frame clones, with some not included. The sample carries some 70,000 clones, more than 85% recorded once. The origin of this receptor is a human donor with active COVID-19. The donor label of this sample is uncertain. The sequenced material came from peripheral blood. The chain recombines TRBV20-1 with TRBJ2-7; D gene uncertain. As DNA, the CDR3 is TGCAGTGCTGTACATGCCGAGCAGTACTTC. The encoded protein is CSAVHAEQYF.